This T cell receptor (beta chain) is from a study of blood T cells in healthy people across ages. Germline lookup yields CDR1 SNHLY and CDR2 FYNNEI. The CDR3 is 15 residues long. Trimming took off 7 bases at V and 6 bases at J, with 21 bases between the two ends. This clonotype was counted a few times. The authors ran a second PCR of 7 to 11 cycles using a sample-barcoded 5' primer and a J-beta primer mix. A single record per CDR3 protein comes from TCRdb applying MiXCR to the 5' RACE reads. The sample carries some 900,000 distinct CDR3 sequences, under 50% recorded once. The receptor's source is a man aged 30 to 45 in good health. Sequencing was done on a sample of blood. V usage is TRBV2 and J usage is TRBJ1-1, with TRBD1 as a possible D gene (5 bases). In nucleotides, the CDR3 is TGTGCCAGCATTTTCCGGGACTTAACGTCCGCTGAAGCTTTCTTT. Protein product: CASIFRDLTSAEAFF.